The entry that follows covers one TCR beta chain sequence. TCRdb's table, derived via immunoSEQ multiplex PCR, lists solely in-frame clones and lacks some. In the table there are about 140,000 clones, approximately 89% of which are singletons. Trimming shortened V by 7 bases and J by 4 bases, and 17 bases separated the two germline ends. CDR1 and CDR2 from the germline V gene are LNHDA and SQIVND (reference sequence). The CDR3 totals 15 residues. The entry originates in a study of cytotoxic CD8 clonotypes in ibrutinib-treated CLL. Study at large: Partial responders roughly 25, complete 2; some 12 progressed and about 15 stayed in remission by median 68 months.

The receptor was derived from a human donor with chronic lymphocytic leukemia. This rearrangement joins TRBV19 to TRBJ1-3, with D unclear. The specimen comprised PBMCs, sampled after 12 months of ibrutinib treatment. The CDR3 is CASTINGPTGNTIYF. In nucleotides, the CDR3 is TGTGCCAGTACCATCAATGGCCCCACGGGAAACACCATATATTTT.